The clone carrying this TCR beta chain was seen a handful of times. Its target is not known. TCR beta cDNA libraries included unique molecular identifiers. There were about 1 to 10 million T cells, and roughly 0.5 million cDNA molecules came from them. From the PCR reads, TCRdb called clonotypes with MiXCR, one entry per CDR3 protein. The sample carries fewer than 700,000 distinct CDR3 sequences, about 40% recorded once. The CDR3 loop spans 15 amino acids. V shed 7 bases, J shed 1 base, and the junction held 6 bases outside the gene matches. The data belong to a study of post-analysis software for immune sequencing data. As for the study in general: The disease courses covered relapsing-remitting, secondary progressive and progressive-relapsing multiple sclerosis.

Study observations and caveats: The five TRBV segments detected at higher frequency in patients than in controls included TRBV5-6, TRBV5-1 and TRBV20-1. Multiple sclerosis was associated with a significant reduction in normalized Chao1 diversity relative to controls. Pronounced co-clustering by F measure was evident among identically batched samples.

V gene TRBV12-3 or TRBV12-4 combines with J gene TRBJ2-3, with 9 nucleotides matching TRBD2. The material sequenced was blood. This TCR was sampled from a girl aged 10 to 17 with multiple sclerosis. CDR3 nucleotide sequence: TGTGCCAGCACTCCGACTAGCGGAGGCACAGATACGCAGTATTTT. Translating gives CASTPTSGGTDTQYF.